This is a list of T cell receptor beta chains from one sample in a study of blood T cell repertoires in COVID-19. The data were produced by immunoSEQ multiplex PCR, yet TCRdb's version contains in-frame clones alone and is incomplete. The sample lists 55,000 to 85,000 clones, roughly 85% occurring once. The sample was peripheral blood. These receptors were taken from a human donor in a cohort sampled during active COVID-19. Each CDR3 is given with its conserved first and last residue. The order of the fields is J gene, clone size, V gene, D gene, CDR3 protein, CDR3 DNA. The D gene is left open where the match is weak. Size values are once, few and many counts, or a class for expanded clones, and some rows have none.

>TRBJ2-2|NA|TRBV9|TRBD1
CASSGAPGQGRLNTGELFF
TGTGCCAGCAGCGGGGCACCGGGACAGGGTCGGCTGAACACCGGGGAGCTGTTTTTT
>TRBJ2-1|NA|TRBV2|NA
CASSEETGRFYNEQFF
TGTGCCAGCAGTGAAGAGACTGGAAGATTCTACAATGAGCAGTTCTTC
>TRBJ2-3|NA|TRBV6-5|TRBD2
CASGGGTDTQYF
TGTGCTAGCGGGGGGGGCACAGATACGCAGTATTTT
>TRBJ1-1|NA|TRBV19|TRBD1
CASSPGGGLTEAFF
TGTGCCAGTTCACCAGGGGGCGGATTAACTGAAGCTTTCTTT
>TRBJ2-3|NA|TRBV7-2|NA
CASSLGTGWTDTQYF
TGTGCCAGCAGCTTAGGTACGGGGTGGACAGATACGCAGTATTTT
>TRBJ1-1|NA|TRBV18|TRBD1
CASSPDRGGTEAFF
TGTGCCAGCTCCCCAGACAGGGGAGGCACTGAAGCTTTCTTT
>TRBJ2-7|NA|TRBV7-2|TRBD2
CASSLRGLAGPYEQYF
TGTGCCAGCAGCTTAAGGGGACTAGCGGGGCCCTACGAGCAGTACTTC
>TRBJ2-3|NA|TRBV27|NA
CATGVGVQPTDTQYF
TGTGCCACCGGCGTTGGAGTTCAACCCACAGATACGCAGTATTTT
>TRBJ1-2|NA|TRBV7-2|NA
CASIASRGYYGYTF
TGTGCCAGCATCGCGTCGCGGGGCTACTATGGCTACACCTTC
>TRBJ2-7|many|TRBV2|NA
CASWVEGRDYEQYF
TGTGCCAGCTGGGTGGAGGGACGGGATTACGAGCAGTACTTC
>TRBJ1-2|NA|TRBV4-1|TRBD1
CASSQEQGKGGYTF
TGCGCCAGCAGCCAGGAACAGGGGAAGGGTGGCTACACCTTC
>TRBJ2-7|NA|TRBV5-4|TRBD1
CASSAQGFPYEQYF
TGTGCCAGCAGCGCACAGGGGTTCCCCTACGAGCAGTACTTC
>TRBJ2-6|once|TRBV6-4|NA
CASSIKASGANVLTF
TGTGCCAGCAGTATAAAAGCTTCTGGGGCCAACGTCCTGACTTTC
>TRBJ1-1|NA|TRBV23-1|NA
CASSQGKSGTEAFF
TGCGCCAGCAGTCAGGGTAAAAGCGGCACTGAAGCTTTCTTT
>TRBJ2-2|NA|TRBV2|TRBD1
CASGDSFQNTGELFF
TGTGCCAGCGGGGACAGCTTCCAGAACACCGGGGAGCTGTTTTTT
>TRBJ2-1|NA|TRBV19|TRBD1
CASETGALNEQFF
TGTGCCAGTGAGACAGGGGCCCTGAATGAGCAGTTCTTC
>TRBJ1-1|NA|TRBV19|TRBD1
CASRDRVDTEAFF
TGTGCCAGTAGAGACAGGGTCGACACTGAAGCTTTCTTT
>TRBJ1-2|NA|TRBV5-6|TRBD1
CASSFYRDSSAVYGYTF
TGTGCCAGCAGCTTTTATCGGGACAGCTCGGCCGTCTATGGCTACACCTTC
>TRBJ2-2|NA|TRBV7-2|NA
CASSLAESRGGELFF
TGTGCCAGCAGCTTAGCCGAGAGCCGGGGCGGGGAGCTGTTTTTT
>TRBJ1-2|NA|TRBV4-1|NA
CASSQAGGRGYGYTF
TGCGCCAGCAGCCAAGCGGGGGGGCGGGGCTATGGCTACACCTTC
>TRBJ2-7|few|TRBV7-9|TRBD2
CASSPGGTYEQYF
TGTGCCAGCAGCCCGGGGGGAACCTACGAGCAGTACTTC
>TRBJ1-4|NA|TRBV5-1|TRBD1
CASSLSEPGLGQGATNEKLFF
TGCGCCAGCAGCTTGAGCGAGCCTGGCCTGGGACAGGGGGCGACTAATGAAAAACTGTTTTTT
>TRBJ1-2|NA|TRBV4-2|NA
CASSQAHGTQSYGYTF
TGTGCCAGCAGCCAAGCTCATGGGACACAATCCTATGGCTACACCTTC
>TRBJ2-7|NA|TRBV5-1|NA
CASSHDRTYEQYF
TGCGCCAGCAGTCATGACAGAACCTACGAGCAGTACTTC
>TRBJ1-5|NA|TRBV18|NA
CASSPGGGLQPQHF
TGTGCCAGCTCACCGGGGGGGGGCTTGCAGCCCCAGCATTTT
>TRBJ1-5|NA|TRBV6-5|TRBD1
CASSRDSYQPQHF
TGTGCCAGCTCTAGGGACAGCTATCAGCCCCAGCATTTT
>TRBJ2-7|NA|TRBV28|TRBD2
CASSLLGLAGGLEQYF
TGTGCCAGCAGTTTATTGGGACTAGCGGGGGGGCTTGAGCAGTACTTC
>TRBJ2-1|NA|TRBV6-4|NA
CASSDSRVSGAGQFF
TGTGCCAGCAGTGACTCGAGGGTAAGCGGAGCAGGGCAGTTCTTC
>TRBJ1-1|NA|TRBV6-1|NA
CASSEGPTRNTEAFF
TGTGCCAGCAGTGAAGGCCCCACAAGGAACACTGAAGCTTTCTTT
>TRBJ2-1|NA|TRBV7-6|TRBD2
CASSPLGLAGDNEQFF
TGTGCCAGCAGCCCCCTTGGACTAGCGGGAGACAATGAGCAGTTCTTC
>TRBJ2-1|NA|TRBV7-2|NA
CASSLVQGTHNEQFF
TGTGCCAGCAGCTTAGTACAGGGTACCCACAATGAGCAGTTCTTC
>TRBJ2-7|NA|TRBV3-1/TRBV3-2|TRBD2
CASSQDIVAGAEQYF
TGTGCCAGCAGCCAAGATATCGTTGCGGGAGCCGAGCAGTACTTC
>TRBJ1-5|NA|TRBV19|NA
CASSIDREISQPQHF
TGTGCCAGTAGTATAGATCGAGAGATTAGCCAGCCCCAGCATTTT